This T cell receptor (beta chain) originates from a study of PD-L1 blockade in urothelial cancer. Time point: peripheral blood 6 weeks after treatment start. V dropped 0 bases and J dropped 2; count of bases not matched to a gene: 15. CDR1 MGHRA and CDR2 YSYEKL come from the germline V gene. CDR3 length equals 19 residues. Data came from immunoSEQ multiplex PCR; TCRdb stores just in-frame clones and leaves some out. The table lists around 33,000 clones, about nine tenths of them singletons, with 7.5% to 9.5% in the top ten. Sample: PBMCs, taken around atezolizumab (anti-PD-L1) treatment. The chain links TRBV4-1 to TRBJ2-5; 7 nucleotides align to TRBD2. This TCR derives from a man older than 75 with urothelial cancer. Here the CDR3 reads CASSQEIPRGGTIQETQYF. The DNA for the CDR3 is TGCGCCAGCAGCCAAGAAATCCCCCGCGGAGGGACTATTCAAGAGACCCAGTACTTC.